The 19 T cell receptor beta chains in this list originate from one sample, sequenced in a study of spatial heterogeneity in lung cancer. Each CDR3 protein is one row after TCRdb ran MiXCR on the 5' RACE reads. The table lists roughly 46,000 distinct CDR3 sequences, around 11% of them singletons. Time point indicated: blood at routine non-recurrence follow-up after resection. The specimen comprised PBMCs, sampled at follow-up. The receptors originated from a male donor with early-stage non-small cell lung cancer.

This chain links TRBV6-1 with TRBJ1-6, with 7 bases aligning to TRBD1. From germline, CDR1 is MNHNS and CDR2 SASEGT. CDR3 length equals 18 residues. With 4 bases clipped from V and 11 bases from J, the junction kept 20 bases outside the gene matches. DNA of the CDR3: TGTGCCAGCAGTGGGAGGGACAGTCGTTTCAAACTTCATCCACCCCTCCACTTT. Its translation: CASSGRDSRFKLHPPLHF.

The chain links TRBV7-2 to TRBJ2-1, with TRBD2 matching 8 bases. Trimming took 5 bases from V and 1 from J; bases not matched to a gene: 4. Germline-derived CDR1 and CDR2 are SGHTA and FQGNSA. The CDR3 runs 15 residues. Written as DNA, the CDR3 is TGTGCCAGCAGCGGCACTAGCGGTTCCTACAATGAGCAGTTCTTC. Translated, it gives CASSGTSGSYNEQFF.

With respect to this clonotype: This could be a read error, since a much larger clone is one nucleotide away. The chain employs TRBV7-2 and TRBJ1-1; a possible D gene is TRBD1 (5 bases). The V gene's germline CDR1 is SGHTA and CDR2 FQGNSA. This CDR3 is built from 13 residues. The CDR3 region has the DNA TGTGTCAGCAGCTTAGAGTTACGTGGGGGAGCTTTCTTT. Residues: CVSSLELRGGAFF.

This clonotype was picked up a small number of times. The chain couples TRBV7-2 to TRBJ2-7; D perhaps matches TRBD2 (6 bases). This CDR3 is 14 amino acids long. V lost 5 bases to trimming and J lost 3 bases, with 14 bases between them. Germline CDR1 and CDR2: SGHTA and FQGNSA. This chain's CDR3 is CASSRLPGLYEQYF. The CDR3 coding sequence is TGTGCCAGCAGCCGCCTACCGGGACTCTACGAGCAGTACTTC.

This clonotype came up many times. This chain joins TRBV12-3 or TRBV12-4 and TRBJ2-1, with D tentatively TRBD1 (6 bases). The length of the CDR3 is 15 residues. V was trimmed by 6 bases and J by 7 bases, leaving 19 bases between them. CDR3 amino acids: CASSPADRMGNEQFF. CDR3 DNA sequence: TGTGCCAGCAGCCCGGCGGACAGAATGGGGAATGAGCAGTTCTTC.

This clonotype was observed at least ten times. The CDR3 loop reads CASSPEQGISYEQYF. In DNA form, the CDR3 reads TGCGCCAGCAGCCCGGAACAGGGAATCTCCTACGAGCAGTACTTC. This chain connects TRBV5-1 to TRBJ2-7; possible D gene TRBD1, 6 bases. This CDR3 contains 15 residues. Germline CDR1 reads SGHRS; CDR2 reads YFSETQ. V lost 4 bases and J lost 0, with 14 bases in between.

This clonotype was observed a handful of times. The chain carries TRBV7-8 and TRBJ2-7, with 9 nucleotides matching TRBD2. The V and J ends lost 2 bases and 2 bases, in that order; junction bases with no gene match: 7. The CDR3 sequence is 16 residues long. Germline values: CDR1 SGHVS, CDR2 FQNEAQ. The CDR3 reads CASSLQSSGTTYEQYF. The CDR3 DNA reads as TGTGCCAGCAGCTTACAGTCTAGCGGGACCACCTACGAGCAGTACTTC.

In this sample, this clonotype turned up a few times. The rearrangement links TRBV3-1 to TRBJ1-2; D gene ambiguous. The germline V and J ends were trimmed by 0 bases and 7 bases, with 12 bases remaining between them. The germline CDR1 and CDR2 sequences are LGHDT and YNNKEL (reference sequence). The CDR3 consists of 14 residues. The CDR3 loop reads CASSQDIGLSGYTF. DNA of the CDR3: TGTGCCAGCAGCCAAGATATTGGGCTGAGTGGCTACACCTTC.

The rearrangement joins TRBV5-1 to TRBJ2-7; the match to TRBD1 covers 7 bases. Per germline, CDR1 SGHRS and CDR2 YFSETQ. The CDR3 runs to 14 residues. V lost 3 bases and J lost 2; bases outside the gene matches: 5. DNA for the CDR3: TGCGCCAGCAGCTATGGACAGGCCCCCTACGAGCAGTACTTC. It encodes CASSYGQAPYEQYF.

This clonotype occurred many times. This rearrangement joins TRBV12-3 or TRBV12-4 to TRBJ2-7, with 14 bases that match TRBD2. The V segment lost 7 bases and the J segment 6 bases; nucleotides outside the gene matches: 8. The CDR3 is 15 amino acids. CDR3 region: CASTPGLAGVVEQYF. CDR3 coding DNA: TGTGCCAGCACCCCGGGACTAGCGGGAGTCGTCGAGCAGTACTTC.

This clonotype has only a few counts. The chain has TRBV7-2 and TRBJ2-6; D possibly uses TRBD1 or TRBD2 (6 bases each). This CDR3 has 16 residues. Trimming removed 2 bases at V and 8 bases at J, with 16 bases between. The germline V gene has CDR1 SGHTA and CDR2 FQGNSA. The DNA of the CDR3 is TGTGCCAGCAGCTTAAACGGGGGCAGGAGGCCCAACGTCCTGACTTTC. It yields the protein CASSLNGGRRPNVLTF.

The rearrangement joins TRBV5-1 to TRBJ1-1; 9 positions agree with TRBD1. The ends lost 6 bases at V and 5 bases at J; junction bases unmatched: 8. Germline CDR1 is SGHRS and CDR2 is YFSETQ. The CDR3 covers 14 residues. CDR3 amino acids: CASKEQGAGTEAFF. The CDR3 nucleotides read TGCGCCAGCAAAGAACAGGGGGCAGGTACTGAAGCTTTCTTT. The full variable domain, rest sourced from reference TRBV5-1 and TRBJ1-1, is KAGVTQTPRYLIKTRGQQVTLSCSPISGHRSVSWYQQTPGQGLQFLFEYFSETQRNKGNFPGRFSGRQFSNSRSEMNVSTLELGDSALYLCASKEQGAGTEAFFGQGTRLTVV.

The chain uses TRBV24-1 and TRBJ2-3; perhaps D is TRBD1 or TRBD2 (5 bases each). Germline CDR1 reads KGHDR; CDR2 reads SFDVKD. The CDR3 loop spans 16 amino acids. Trimming left V 2 bases short and J 2 bases short, with 13 bases between. CDR3 nucleotides: TGTGCCACCAGTGATTGGGGAGACAGTTACACAGATACGCAGTATTTT. The encoded protein is CATSDWGDSYTDTQYF.

There are many counts of this clonotype. The chain employs TRBV20-1 and TRBJ2-7; 10 nucleotides line up with TRBD1. Germline V gene data show CDR1 as DFQATT and CDR2 as SNEGSKA (reference sequence). V was pared by 3 bases and J by 3 bases, with 8 bases of the junction left unmatched. CDR3 length: 15 amino acids. DNA of the CDR3: TGCAGTGCTAGCAGCGTGAGGACAGGGGGCTACGAGCAGTACTTC. Protein sequence: CSASSVRTGGYEQYF.

The rearrangement uses TRBV11-2 and TRBJ2-3, with 14 positions matching TRBD2. The CDR3 covers 18 residues. Trimming cost V 4 bases and J 6 bases; bases outside gene matches: 12. Germline CDR1 and CDR2: SGHAT and FQNNGV. In DNA form, the CDR3 reads TGTGCCAGCAGCTCTGCGGTGGGACTAGCGGGGGAACCGGATACGCAGTATTTT. Translated, it gives CASSSAVGLAGEPDTQYF.

A word on this clonotype: One end of the junction fails to match germline, which may point to a read error. The chain links TRBV28 to TRBJ2-2; 9 bases agree with TRBD2. The CDR3 is 13 amino acids. The germline gives CDR1 MDHEN, CDR2 SYDVKM. The CDR3 here is CASRLAGTGERFF. In nucleotides, the CDR3 is TGTGCCAGCCGGCTAGCGGGGACCGGGGAGCGGTTTTTT.

The chain has TRBV20-1 and TRBJ2-3; TRBD2 aligns across 11 bases. Germline lookup yields CDR1 DFQATT and CDR2 SNEGSKA (reference sequence). With V trimmed by 5 bases and J by 0 bases, 7 bases remained unmatched. This CDR3 region has 16 residues. CDR3 sequence reads: CSAPRTSGYSTDTQYF. DNA of the CDR3: TGCAGTGCTCCAAGGACTAGCGGGTACAGCACAGATACGCAGTATTTT.

Many counts were recorded for this clonotype. V gene TRBV18 combines with J gene TRBJ2-7, with TRBD1 identical over 8 bases. This CDR3 has 16 residues. The ends lost 3 bases at V and 3 bases at J; junction bases unmatched: 10. Germline V gene lookup returns CDR1 KGHSH and CDR2 LQKENI. This chain's CDR3 is CASSPSTGTGLYEQYF. The DNA for the CDR3 is TGTGCCAGCTCACCCTCAACCGGGACAGGTCTCTACGAGCAGTACTTC.

The table lists this clonotype with many counts. This chain uses TRBV7-8 with TRBJ2-1; 7 bases are a match to TRBD1. The CDR3 is 14 residues long. The junction had 11 bases not matched to a gene; V was cut back by 5 bases and J by 10 bases. Germline values: CDR1 SGHVS, CDR2 FQNEAQ. The CDR3 bases are TGTGCCAGCAGCATCCAGGGGGAGACGGAGGAGCAGTTCTTC. Protein product: CASSIQGETEEQFF.